This T cell receptor (beta chain) came from a study of spatial heterogeneity in lung cancer. Note on this clonotype: As yet, its antigen is unknown. This beta chain is an off-target read within a library intended for alpha chains, so its frequency means little.

The CDR3 runs 14 residues. The V gene lost 6 bases and the J gene lost 4 bases, with 15 bases spanning the gap. Germline values: CDR1 MNHNY, CDR2 SVGAGI (reference sequence). TCR cDNA molecules each carried a unique molecular identifier. TCRdb re-derived calls from the 5' RACE reads in MiXCR, one entry per CDR3 protein. The table has 9,000 to 13,000 distinct CDR3 sequences, 7.9% seen once. As for time point: sample taken at primary tumor resection. Samples were obtained from 65 to 80 donors, all untreated early-stage non-small cell lung cancer patients. The study sequenced unsorted whole RNA from tumor, nontumor lung or frozen PBMC. The study, taken as a whole, reports: Coverage estimated for tumor T cells reached 7% to 8% for alpha chains and less than 15% for beta chains. It was found that expanded intratumoral alpha and beta TCR counts tracked tumor mutation counts.

The source of this sequence is a female donor with early-stage non-small cell lung cancer. Material: lung tumor tissue, obtained at surgery. The chain uses TRBV6-6 and TRBJ2-5; tentatively, D is TRBD1 (5 bases). The CDR3 DNA is TGTGCCAGCAGCCCTGACAGTCCACGAGAGACCCAGTACTTC. Its protein is CASSPDSPRETQYF.